The source of this T cell receptor beta chain is a study of blood T cell repertoires in COVID-19. The ends were cut back, 10 bases at V and 5 bases at J, with 14 bases in the middle. This CDR3 comprises 13 residues. Method: immunoSEQ multiplex PCR; TCRdb's copy keeps in-frame clones and lacks some. Counted here are fewer than 300,000 clones, approximately 81% occurring once; the ten biggest clones make up less than 4%. The gene calls are TRBV12-3 or TRBV12-4 and TRBJ2-2; perhaps TRBD1 as D (5 bases). The clonotype was recovered from a woman aged 18-35 years with acute or convalescent COVID-19. Sequencing was done on a sample of peripheral blood. This CDR3 is CANHKGVTGELFF. In DNA, the CDR3 is TGTGCCAACCATAAAGGGGTTACCGGGGAGCTGTTTTTT.